The rows below give T cell receptor beta chains drawn from one sample of a study of cytomegalovirus exposure and HLA in healthy donors. Only in-frame clones appear in the TCRdb table, and some are missing; sequencing was by immunoSEQ multiplex PCR. The sample lists over 120,000 clones, approximately 84% occurring once. Sequencing was done on a sample of PBMCs. All receptors derive from a man aged 25 to 40 in good health and CMV-seropositive. The CDR3 runs from the conserved cysteine through the conserved F or W. A D gene is named only where the DNA matches it firmly. Rows may omit the clone size; those that give it use once, few, many or a size class.

V gene	J gene	clone size	D gene	CDR3 protein	CDR3 DNA
TRBV5-1	TRBJ1-4	few	TRBD1	CASSPDMGQGYEKLFF	TGCGCCAGCAGCCCGGACATGGGACAGGGCTATGAAAAACTGTTTTTT
TRBV13	TRBJ2-1	.	.	CASSLRQLYNEQFF	TGTGCCAGCAGCTTGAGACAGCTCTACAATGAGCAGTTCTTC
TRBV4-1	TRBJ2-7	.	TRBD2	CASGQAGGAQYF	TGCGCCAGCGGCCAGGCGGGAGGGGCGCAGTACTTC
TRBV4-2	TRBJ1-3	.	.	CASSQEGGNSGNTIYF	TGTGCCAGCAGCCAAGAGGGGGGGAACTCTGGAAACACCATATATTTT
TRBV7-9	TRBJ2-7	.	TRBD2	CASSATSGRAYEQYF	TGTGCCAGCAGCGCTACTAGCGGGAGGGCCTACGAGCAGTACTTC
TRBV7-8	TRBJ1-4	once	.	CASSPGESGALNEKLFF	TGTGCCAGCAGCCCGGGAGAGTCCGGAGCGCTTAATGAAAAACTGTTTTTT
TRBV19	TRBJ2-3	.	TRBD2	CASSPSRGGGTDTQYF	TGTGCCAGTAGTCCCTCCCGCGGGGGTGGGACAGATACGCAGTATTTT
TRBV28	TRBJ2-1	.	TRBD1	CATEGAPGEQFF	TGTGCCACCGAGGGGGCACCTGGTGAGCAGTTCTTC
TRBV5-1	TRBJ2-5	.	TRBD1	CASSFNRGQETQYF	TGCGCCAGCAGTTTTAACAGGGGACAAGAGACCCAGTACTTC
TRBV5-4	TRBJ2-1	.	TRBD2	CASSPWTKRGGGEQFF	TGTGCCAGCAGCCCGTGGACTAAGCGGGGGGGCGGTGAGCAGTTCTTC
TRBV28	TRBJ1-3	.	TRBD1	CASSARTGAAGNTIYF	TGTGCCAGCAGTGCCCGGACAGGAGCCGCCGGAAACACCATATATTTT
TRBV25-1	TRBJ1-4	.	TRBD1	CASRPGQGSNEKLFF	TGTGCCAGCAGACCTGGACAGGGTTCTAATGAAAAACTGTTTTTT
TRBV11-3	TRBJ2-2	.	TRBD1	CASSPYSGTENTGELFF	TGTGCCAGCAGCCCGTACTCCGGGACAGAAAACACCGGGGAGCTGTTTTTT
TRBV18	TRBJ2-1	.	TRBD2	CASSPAASGSNEQFF	TGTGCCAGCTCGCCGGCAGCGAGCGGGAGTAATGAGCAGTTCTTC
TRBV5-1	TRBJ1-2	.	TRBD1	CASSGQEVINGYTF	TGCGCCAGCAGCGGACAGGAGGTTATAAATGGCTACACCTTC
TRBV5-6	TRBJ1-6	few	TRBD1	CASSLAGTGEDSPLHF	TGTGCCAGCAGCTTGGCCGGGACAGGGGAGGATTCACCCCTCCACTTT
TRBV9	TRBJ2-1	.	TRBD2	CASSSGLAEGYNEQFF	TGTGCCAGCAGCTCAGGACTAGCGGAGGGTTACAATGAGCAGTTCTTC
TRBV14	TRBJ1-1	.	.	CASSQGPAMNTEAFF	TGTGCCAGCAGCCAGGGCCCCGCGATGAACACTGAAGCTTTCTTT
TRBV7-8	TRBJ2-5	.	TRBD2	CASSPRGGLETQYF	TGTGCCAGCAGCCCCCGGGGAGGGCTAGAGACCCAGTACTTC
TRBV5-6	TRBJ2-1	.	.	CASSLVGRFGEQFF	TGTGCCAGCAGCTTGGTAGGGAGGTTCGGTGAGCAGTTCTTC
TRBV9	TRBJ2-7	.	.	CASSVGLAYEQYF	TGTGCCAGCAGCGTAGGTCTAGCCTACGAGCAGTACTTC
TRBV7-8	TRBJ1-3	once	.	CASSSMAESGNTIYF	TGTGCCAGCAGCTCGATGGCTGAATCTGGAAACACCATATATTTT
TRBV6-1	TRBJ2-1	.	.	CASSGSTGYNEQFF	TGTGCCAGCAGTGGTTCGACAGGTTACAATGAGCAGTTCTTC